The source of this T cell receptor beta chain is a study of blood T cell repertoires in COVID-19. Overall study context: The analysed material was cDNA or gDNA that came from T cells, B-cell-depleted T cells, or PBMCs.

This clone was seen a few times. Only in-frame clones appear in the TCRdb table, and some are missing; sequencing was by immunoSEQ multiplex PCR. This table holds a few hundred thousand clones, less than 90% found once. CDR3 length: 14 residues. Trimming removed 8 bases at V and 2 bases at J, with 13 bases between. CDR1 ENHRY and CDR2 SYGVKD come from the germline V gene. Donors in Cohort 3 counted as recovered after two negative PCRs, clearance, or symptom resolution. The rearrangement uses TRBV10-3 and TRBJ1-5; D unclear. This sequence originates from a woman aged 45-59 years who had recovered from COVID-19. The sequencing input was PBMCs or T cells enriched from blood (not recorded which). The CDR3 DNA is TGTGCCATCGGCTCCGGGTTGGGCAATCAGCCCCAGCATTTT. This encodes CAIGSGLGNQPQHF.